One and the same sample provided the 10 T cell receptor beta chains below, sequenced in a study of tumor and adjacent non-tumor tissue in lung cancer. A modified ARM-PCR protocol with three rounds of nested PCR amplified TCRbeta. Using its own MiXCR run on the multiplex PCR reads, TCRdb lists one record per CDR3 protein. The sample consists of some 100,000 distinct CDR3 sequences, approximately 82% of them appearing once. The template was RNA from unsorted bulk tissue. The sequenced sample was lung tumor tissue. These receptors came from a woman aged 55-70 years with non-small cell lung cancer.

Concerning this clonotype: One end of the junction does not line up with germline, which may come from a read error. The chain joins TRBV20-1 to TRBJ2-3; 8 bases line up with TRBD2. The germline CDR1 and CDR2 sequences are DFQATT and SNEGSKA (reference sequence). The CDR3 runs to 17 residues. CDR3 in DNA: TGCAGTCCTAGAGAGATCCGTCGAATAGCGGGGAAGGATACGCAGTATTTT. Amino acids: CSPREIRRIAGKDTQYF.

On this clonotype itself: At one end the junction does not follow the germline gene, possibly because of a read error. The genes are TRBV6-6 and TRBJ1-6; D gene unclear. Germline CDR1 reads MNHNY; CDR2 reads SVGAGI (reference sequence). This CDR3 is 17 amino acids long. Written as DNA, the CDR3 is TGTGCCTGCAGTTTTAATGAAGATAGCTCCTATAATTCACCCCTCCACTTT. Its translation is CACSFNEDSSYNSPLHF.

Worth noting for this clonotype: This sequence may be a read error, since a much larger clone differs from it by one base. The rearrangement links TRBV20-1 to TRBJ1-1, with TRBD1 as a possible D gene (5 bases). Germline V gives CDR1 DFQATT, CDR2 SNEGSKA (reference sequence). The CDR3 contains 14 residues. The CDR3 region is CSATSSSGNTEAIF. CDR3 nucleotides: TGCAGTGCTACATCGTCTTCAGGGAACACTGAAGCTATCTTT.

On this clonotype itself: A junction end diverges from the germline sequence, so it may reflect a read error. The CDR3 nucleotides read TGCAGTACTAGAGTTCAGGGAGAATATGACTACACCTTC. Amino acids: CSTRVQGEYDYTF. The chain combines TRBV20-1 with TRBJ1-2; weak D call: TRBD1 (5 bases). Germline V gene sequence: CDR1 DFQATT, CDR2 SNEGSKA (reference sequence). There are 13 residues in the CDR3.

This chain uses TRBV10-1 with TRBJ2-1; D might be TRBD2 (6 bases). Germline V gene sequence: CDR1 WNHNN, CDR2 SYGVQD (reference sequence). The CDR3 spans 12 residues. The DNA of the CDR3 is TGCTCGAGGAGGGGAAGTTACAATGAGCAGTTCTTC. Amino acid sequence: CSRRGSYNEQFF.

For this clonotype: Germline is not matched at one junction end, which may reflect a read error. Here the CDR3 reads CASSQDGITGGGTDTPYF. The CDR3 nucleotides are TGCGCCAGCAGCCAAGACGGGATAACGGGAGGGGGCACAGATACGCCGTATTTT. The chain carries TRBV4-3 and TRBJ2-3; D possibly corresponds to TRBD2 (8 bases). CDR1 is LGHNA and CDR2 is YSLEER in the germline V gene. The CDR3 contains 18 residues.

This clonotype appeared a few times. The rearrangement links TRBV5-1 to TRBJ1-3; 8 nucleotides agree with TRBD1. The trim removed 3 bases at V and 4 bases at J, leaving 6 bases unmatched. Germline CDR1 reads SGHRS; CDR2 reads YFSETQ. This CDR3 is built from 15 residues. DNA for the CDR3: TGCGCCAGCAGCTCGACAGGGGTTTCGGGAAACACCATATATTTT. The encoded protein is CASSSTGVSGNTIYF. The entire variable domain, with the rest obtained from reference TRBV5-1 and TRBJ1-3, is as follows: KAGVTQTPRYLIKTRGQQVTLSCSPISGHRSVSWYQQTPGQGLQFLFEYFSETQRNKGNFPGRFSGRQFSNSRSEMNVSTLELGDSALYLCASSSTGVSGNTIYFGEGSWLTVV.

With respect to this clonotype: One end of the junction fails to match germline, which may point to a read error. This chain joins TRBV11-2 and TRBJ2-1, with TRBD1 identical over 9 bases. Germline values: CDR1 SGHAT, CDR2 FQNNGV. The CDR3 loop spans 14 amino acids. CDR3 sequence (DNA): TGTGCCAGCAATTTAAACAGGGGGCCGCATGAGCAATTCTTC. As protein: CASNLNRGPHEQFF.

As for this clonotype: Germline and junction disagree at one end, which may indicate a read error. The chain carries TRBV11-3 and TRBJ1-6; D not resolved. CDR1 is SGHNT and CDR2 is YENEEA in the germline V gene. The CDR3 is made up of 16 amino acids. CDR3 sequence (DNA): TGTGCCAGCAGCCTCAAAAAAAGCTCCTATAATTCACCCCTGCACTTT. It specifies CASSLKKSSYNSPLHF. Looking up the rest from reference TRBV11-3 and TRBJ1-6 gives the full variable domain: EAGVVQSPRYKIIEKKQPVAFWCNPISGHNTLYWYLQNLGQGPELLIRYENEEAVDDSQLPKDRFSAERLKGVDSTLKIQPAELGDSAVYLCASSLKKSSYNSPLHFGNGTRLTVT.

A note on this clonotype: Likely a read error: the CDR3 ends without its conserved phenylalanine or tryptophan. The limits of the CDR3 on the DNA are not certain, so only TCRdb's listed CDR3 is given. The CDR3 spells CTSSLELTNGSHNELFL. The chain employs TRBV11-3 and TRBJ2-1; the D call of TRBD2 is as the table states it, not checked on the DNA. Germline lookup yields CDR1 SGHNT and CDR2 YENEEA. The CDR3 region is 17 residues in length, termini included.